This is a list of T cell receptor beta chains from one sample in a study of blood T cell repertoires in COVID-19. Clones were read by immunoSEQ multiplex PCR, and TCRdb kept only the in-frame ones, dropping some. The sample carries around 200,000 clones, about 89% recorded once. The sequencing sample was made of peripheral blood. The origin of the receptors is a man between 40 and 49 years old with active or convalescent COVID-19. Both conserved end residues are part of each CDR3. A D gene is named only where the DNA matches it firmly. A row's size may be missing; if present it is once, few, many or a size class.

abundance	len	v_gene	j_gene	d_gene	CDR3nt	CDR3aa
NA	14	TRBV7-6	TRBJ1-2	NA	TGTGCCAGCAGTACTACCCGGGGGGCGCAAGGCTACACCTTC	CASSTTRGAQGYTF
NA	14	TRBV29-1	TRBJ2-5	TRBD2	TGCAGCGCGCTACCGGGACTAGTCCTAGAGACCCAGTACTTC	CSALPGLVLETQYF
NA	15	TRBV7-2	TRBJ1-4	NA	TGTGCCAGCAGCCTCTCCGGGACAAGAGACGAAAAACTGTTTTTT	CASSLSGTRDEKLFF
NA	15	TRBV10-3	TRBJ2-7	TRBD1	TGTGCCATCAGTGCCCGGACAGGCAACTCCTACGAGCAGTACTTC	CAISARTGNSYEQYF
NA	15	TRBV19	TRBJ1-5	TRBD1	TGTGCCAGTAGACGGGACAGGGGGCCGGTTCAGCCCCAGCATTTT	CASRRDRGPVQPQHF
NA	12	TRBV28	TRBJ1-2	NA	TGTGCCAGCAGTTGGGGCCGATATGGCTACACCTTC	CASSWGRYGYTF
NA	15	TRBV7-9	TRBJ1-1	TRBD1	TGTGCCAGCAGCCTGGGACAGGGGGGACACACTGAAGCTTTCTTT	CASSLGQGGHTEAFF
NA	13	TRBV6-5	TRBJ1-4	NA	TGTGCCAGCCGCGCGGGGCTAAATGAAAAACTGTTTTTT	CASRAGLNEKLFF
NA	14	TRBV25-1	TRBJ1-3	NA	TGTGCCAGCAGTGCAACCCACTACGGAAACACCATATATTTT	CASSATHYGNTIYF
NA	16	TRBV7-9	TRBJ2-1	TRBD1	TGTGCCAGCAGCTTAGGTGGACAGGGGAGTTGGAATGAGCAGTTCTTC	CASSLGGQGSWNEQFF
NA	15	TRBV7-2	TRBJ1-3	NA	TGTGCCAGCAGCTTAGTCAGGGGCGCTGGAAACACCATATATTTT	CASSLVRGAGNTIYF
NA	22	TRBV23-1	TRBJ1-5	TRBD1	TGCGCCAGCAGCCTTAAACCGACAGGGAGCCCCATCCTAGTACTACGCAATCAGCCCCAGCATTTT	CASSLKPTGSPILVLRNQPQHF
NA	13	TRBV6-5	TRBJ1-5	NA	TGTGCCAGCAGTCGGACAGAAGGCCAGCCCCAGCATTTT	CASSRTEGQPQHF
NA	18	TRBV7-9	TRBJ1-3	TRBD1	TGTGCCAGCAGCCCTGGGACAGCCGCCTTTCTATCTGGAAACACCATATATTTT	CASSPGTAAFLSGNTIYF
NA	14	TRBV21-1	TRBJ1-3	NA	TGTGCCAGCAGCACCGGACAGGGGTGCTACACCATATATTTT	CASSTGQGCYTIYF
once	15	TRBV2	TRBJ1-2	TRBD1	TGTGCCAGCAGCCCACAGGGGGCAACCGCGAAGGGCTACACCTTC	CASSPQGATAKGYTF
NA	15	TRBV15	TRBJ1-1	NA	TGTGCCGCCAGCGGAGAGTGGGGCAGAAACACTGAAGCTTTCTTT	CAASGEWGRNTEAFF
NA	14	TRBV11-1	TRBJ1-2	TRBD1	TGTGCCAGCAGCTCCGGGACAGGGGTCTATGGCTACACCTTC	CASSSGTGVYGYTF
NA	13	TRBV2	TRBJ1-2	NA	TGTGCCAGCCGGGGAGTTAATGTTTGGGGCTACACCTTC	CASRGVNVWGYTF
NA	12	TRBV28	TRBJ2-3	NA	TGTGCCAGCAGTTTATCTAGTGGTACGCAGTATTTT	CASSLSSGTQYF
NA	15	TRBV7-2	TRBJ2-5	TRBD2	TGTGCCAGCAGCTTGAGGAGCGGGGGGCAAGAGACCCAGTACTTC	CASSLRSGGQETQYF
NA	17	TRBV12-5	TRBJ1-1	NA	TGTGCTAGTGGTTTGAACGCACTAGGGGGAATGAACACTGAAGCTTTCTTT	CASGLNALGGMNTEAFF
NA	16	TRBV4-1	TRBJ1-4	TRBD1	TGCGCCAGCAGCCAAACTTTACAGGGGACCAATGAAAAACTGTTTTTT	CASSQTLQGTNEKLFF
NA	14	TRBV7-2	TRBJ1-1	NA	TGTGCCAGCAGGTCTAGGGGACACAACACTGAAGCTTTCTTT	CASRSRGHNTEAFF
NA	14	TRBV6-5	TRBJ2-3	TRBD2	TGTGCCAGCCACAGCGGGGTCTGGGAAGATACGCAGTATTTT	CASHSGVWEDTQYF
NA	14	TRBV9	TRBJ1-6	NA	TGTGCCAGCAGTCCTAGAGCGGATAATTCACCCCTCCACTTT	CASSPRADNSPLHF
few	15	TRBV3-1/TRBV3-2	TRBJ2-2	NA	TGTGCCAGCACATATAGGCTAGCGAACACCGGGGAGCTGTTTTTT	CASTYRLANTGELFF
NA	13	TRBV19	TRBJ1-2	NA	TGTGCCAGTAGTATAGGCGGGGACTATGGCTACACCTTC	CASSIGGDYGYTF
once	15	TRBV14	TRBJ1-2	NA	TGTGCCAGCAGCCAAGAGGGGCAGCCGAGGTATGGCTACACCTTC	CASSQEGQPRYGYTF
NA	19	TRBV28	TRBJ1-5	TRBD1	TGTGCCAGCAGTTTAGGGGCAACGCGTGGACAGGGGGCGGATCAGCCCCAGCATTTT	CASSLGATRGQGADQPQHF
NA	13	TRBV2	TRBJ2-7	NA	TGTGCCAGCAGTGAGGGGCTGGACAGCCTCTGGAACTTC	CASSEGLDSLWNF
NA	15	TRBV7-2	TRBJ1-3	NA	TGTGCCAGCAGCCCTAACCCGCCGCCTGGAAACACCATATATTTT	CASSPNPPPGNTIYF
NA	15	TRBV27	TRBJ1-4	NA	TGTGCCAGCAGTTTGGGGAAGGGGGCTAATGAAAAACTGTTTTTT	CASSLGKGANEKLFF